Shown below are 10 T cell receptor beta chains from a single sample sequenced in a study of T cell responses to AZD1222 COVID-19 vaccine. Sequenced by immunoSEQ multiplex PCR; TCRdb stores in-frame clones only, minus some. The table includes roughly 100,000 clones, 90% to 95% detected once. Sequenced material: peripheral blood, taken on day 0 of AZD1222 vaccination. Every receptor here comes from an adult in good health.

The chain carries TRBV27 and TRBJ1-5; D remains unclear. CDR3 length: 10 amino acids. Looked up from germline, CDR1 is MNHEY and CDR2 is SMNVEV (reference sequence). V dropped 8 bases and J dropped 5 bases, with 4 bases sitting between them. CDR3 in amino acids: CASPYQPQHF. CDR3 nucleotide sequence: TGTGCCAGCCCCTATCAGCCCCAGCATTTT.

J is TRBJ2-3 and V is TRBV25-1, with 8 positions matching TRBD2. The CDR3 is made up of 13 amino acids. Germline CDR1 MGHDK, CDR2 SYGVNS. Trimming removed 0 bases from V and 10 bases from J; junction bases left unmatched: 3. CDR3 DNA: TGTGCCAGCAGTGAATATAGCGGGGCCGCGCAGTATTTT. It yields the protein CASSEYSGAAQYF.

This chain joins TRBV24-1 and TRBJ1-5; no firm D call. Trimming cost V 6 bases and J 3 bases, with 8 bases left between them. This CDR3 contains 13 residues. Germline CDR1 reads KGHDR; CDR2 reads SFDVKD. CDR3 nucleotides: TGTGCCACCAGTCGGGCCGCCAATCAGCCCCAGCATTTT. Translated: CATSRAANQPQHF.

The chain is built from TRBV6-2 or TRBV6-3 and TRBJ1-4, with D maybe TRBD1 (5 bases). CDR1 is MNHEY, CDR2 SVGEGT, per germline. Trimming shortened V by 2 bases and J by 5 bases, and 15 bases separated the two germline ends. The CDR3 covers 16 residues. CDR3 nucleotides: TGTGCCAGCAGTTACGAGTGGGACGCCCGAAATGAAAAACTGTTTTTT. This gives the protein CASSYEWDARNEKLFF.

The CDR3 DNA sequence: TGTGCCAGCAGCTTAGGCCAGGGCTCCTACAATGAGCAGTTCTTC. It translates to CASSLGQGSYNEQFF. This chain links TRBV7-6 with TRBJ2-1; a possible D gene is TRBD1 (5 bases). The CDR3 contains 15 residues. Per germline, CDR1 SGHVS and CDR2 FNYEAQ. The germline V and J ends were trimmed by 1 base and 0 bases, with 7 bases remaining between them. Variable domain in full (rest from reference TRBV7-6 and TRBJ2-1): GAGVSQSPRYKVTKRGQDVALRCDPISGHVSLYWYRQALGQGPEFLTYFNYEAQQDKSGLPNDRFSAERPEGSISTLTIQRTEQRDSAMYRCASSLGQGSYNEQFFGPGTRLTVL.

Here the CDR3 reads CASSHLIYQIREGEAFF. Written as DNA, the CDR3 is TGTGCCAGCAGCCATCTTATATATCAAATCAGGGAGGGTGAAGCTTTCTTT. The V gene is TRBV3-1 (or the pseudogene TRBV3-2), the J gene TRBJ1-1; possibly TRBD1 for D (5 bases). Germline V gene sequence: CDR1 LGHDT, CDR2 YNNKEL (reference sequence). CDR3 length: 17 amino acids. Between the trimmed V and J ends, which lost 3 bases and 7 bases, there was a span of 24 bases.

J is TRBJ2-7 and V is TRBV5-4; unclear D gene. The CDR3 sequence is 14 residues long. Trimming left V 0 bases short and J 2 bases short, with 9 bases between. Germline CDR1 and CDR2: SGHNT and YYREEE (reference sequence). In nucleotides, the CDR3 is TGTGCCAGCAGCTTGGACACAGAGACCTACGAGCAGTACTTC. Translating gives CASSLDTETYEQYF.

V gene TRBV18 combines with J gene TRBJ2-2; D perhaps matches TRBD2 (6 bases). The V gene lost 0 bases and the J gene lost 6 bases, with 11 bases spanning the gap. The V gene's germline CDR1 is KGHSH and CDR2 LQKENI. The CDR3 length is 15 residues. The CDR3 DNA reads TGTGCCAGCTCACCACCCAGTGGAGGGTCCGGGGAGCTGTTTTTT. Protein: CASSPPSGGSGELFF. Variable domain in full (rest from reference TRBV18 and TRBJ2-2): NAGVMQNPRHLVRRRGQEARLRCSPMKGHSHVYWYRQLPEEGLKFMVYLQKENIIDESGMPKERFSAEFPKEGPSILRIQQVVRGDSAAYFCASSPPSGGSGELFFGEGSRLTVL.

This clone was observed a handful of times. The chain recombines TRBV11-2 with TRBJ2-7; D possibly corresponds to TRBD2 (5 bases). Germline V gives CDR1 SGHAT, CDR2 FQNNGV. This CDR3 contains 14 residues. Trimming left V 4 bases short and J 3 bases short, with 13 bases between. The DNA of the CDR3 is TGTGCCAGCAGCTCCACCGCCGCGGGCTACGAGCAGTACTTC. This translates into CASSSTAAGYEQYF.

This clone has more than one count but fewer than ten. V is TRBV28 and J is TRBJ2-4, with D possibly being TRBD2 (5 bases). The V end was cut by 6 bases, the J end by 6 bases, with 15 bases between. This CDR3 comprises 14 residues. CDR1 MDHEN and CDR2 SYDVKM come from the germline V gene. The CDR3 region is CASSLSAGGNIQYF. CDR3 coding DNA: TGTGCCAGCAGCCTCAGTGCGGGCGGAAACATTCAGTACTTC.